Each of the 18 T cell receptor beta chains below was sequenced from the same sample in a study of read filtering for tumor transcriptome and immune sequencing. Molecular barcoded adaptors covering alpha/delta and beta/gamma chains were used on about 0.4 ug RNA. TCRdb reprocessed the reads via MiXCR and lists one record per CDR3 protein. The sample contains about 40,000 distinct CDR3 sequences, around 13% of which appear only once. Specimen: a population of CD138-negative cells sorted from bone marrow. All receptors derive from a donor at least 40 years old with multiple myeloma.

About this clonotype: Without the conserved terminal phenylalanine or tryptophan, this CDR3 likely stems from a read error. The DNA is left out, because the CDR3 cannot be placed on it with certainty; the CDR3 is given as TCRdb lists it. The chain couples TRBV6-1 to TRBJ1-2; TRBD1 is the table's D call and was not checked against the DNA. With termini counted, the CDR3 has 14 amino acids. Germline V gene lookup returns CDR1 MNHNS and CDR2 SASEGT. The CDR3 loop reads CASTIPPGTYGYAS.

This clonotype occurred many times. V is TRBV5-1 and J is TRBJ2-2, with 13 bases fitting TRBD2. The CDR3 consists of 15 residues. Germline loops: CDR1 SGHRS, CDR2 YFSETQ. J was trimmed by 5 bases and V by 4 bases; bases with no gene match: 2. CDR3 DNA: TGCGCCAGCAGCCCGGGACTAGCGGGAACCGGGGAGCTGTTTTTT. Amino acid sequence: CASSPGLAGTGELFF.

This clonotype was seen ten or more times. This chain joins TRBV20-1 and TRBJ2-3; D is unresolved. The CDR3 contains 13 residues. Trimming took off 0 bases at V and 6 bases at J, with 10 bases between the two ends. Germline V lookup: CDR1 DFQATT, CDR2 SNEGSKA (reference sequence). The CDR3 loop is CSARDERGDTQYF. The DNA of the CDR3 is TGCAGTGCTAGAGATGAGCGAGGTGATACGCAGTATTTT.

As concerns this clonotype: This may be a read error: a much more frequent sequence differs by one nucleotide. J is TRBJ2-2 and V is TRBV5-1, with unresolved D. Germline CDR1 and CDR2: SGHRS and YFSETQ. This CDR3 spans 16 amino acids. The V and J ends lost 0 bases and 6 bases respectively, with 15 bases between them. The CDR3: CASSLENFPEAGELFF. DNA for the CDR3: TGCGCCAGCAGCTTGGAGAACTTCCCAGAGGCCGGGGAGCTGTTTTTT. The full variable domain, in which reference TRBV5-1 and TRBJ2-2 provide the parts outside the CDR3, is KAGVTQTPRYLIKTRGQQVTLSCSPISGHRSVSWYQQTPGQGLQFLFEYFSETQRNKGNFPGRFSGRQFSNSRSEMNVSTLELGDSALYLCASSLENFPEAGELFFGEGSRLTVL.

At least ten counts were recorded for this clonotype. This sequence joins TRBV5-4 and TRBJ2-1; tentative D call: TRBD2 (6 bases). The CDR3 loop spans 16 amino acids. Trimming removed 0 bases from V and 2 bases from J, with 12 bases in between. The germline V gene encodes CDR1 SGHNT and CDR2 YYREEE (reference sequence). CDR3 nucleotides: TGTGCCAGCAGCTTGGGCGGGACCCCTCCCTACAATGAGCAGTTCTTC. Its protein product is CASSLGGTPPYNEQFF. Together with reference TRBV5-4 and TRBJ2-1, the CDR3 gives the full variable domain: ETGVTQSPTHLIKTRGQQVTLRCSSQSGHNTVSWYQQALGQGPQFIFQYYREEENGRGNFPPRFSGLQFPNYSSELNVNALELDDSALYLCASSLGGTPPYNEQFFGPGTRLTVL.

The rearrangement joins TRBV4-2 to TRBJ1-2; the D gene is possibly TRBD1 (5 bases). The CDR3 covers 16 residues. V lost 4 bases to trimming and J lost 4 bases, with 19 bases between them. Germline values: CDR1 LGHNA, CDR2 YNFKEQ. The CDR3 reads CASSPDQQANSYGYTF. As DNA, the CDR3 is TGTGCCAGCAGCCCGGATCAACAGGCGAATTCCTATGGCTACACCTTC.

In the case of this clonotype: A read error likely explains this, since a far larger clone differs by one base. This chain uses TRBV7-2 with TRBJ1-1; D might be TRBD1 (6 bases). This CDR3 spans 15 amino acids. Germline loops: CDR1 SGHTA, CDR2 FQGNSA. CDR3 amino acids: CACSSEQGRDTEAFF. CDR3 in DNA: TGTGCCTGCAGCTCAGAACAGGGAAGGGACACTGAAGCTTTCTTT.

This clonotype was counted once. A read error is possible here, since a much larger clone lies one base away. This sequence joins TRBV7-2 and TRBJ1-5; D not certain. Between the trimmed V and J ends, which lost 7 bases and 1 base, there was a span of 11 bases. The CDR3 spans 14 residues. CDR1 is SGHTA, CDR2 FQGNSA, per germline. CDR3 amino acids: CASIRQISNQPQHF. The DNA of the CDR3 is TGTGCCAGCATCCGTCAAATAAGCAATCAGCCCCAGCATTTT.

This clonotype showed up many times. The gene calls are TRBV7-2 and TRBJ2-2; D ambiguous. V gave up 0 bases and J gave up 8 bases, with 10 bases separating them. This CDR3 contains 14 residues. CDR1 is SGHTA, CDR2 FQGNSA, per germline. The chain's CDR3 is CASSLAYQSGELFF. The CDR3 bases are TGTGCCAGCAGCTTAGCCTATCAGTCGGGGGAGCTGTTTTTT. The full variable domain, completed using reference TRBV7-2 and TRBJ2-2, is GAGVSQSPSNKVTEKGKDVELRCDPISGHTALYWYRQSLGQGLEFLIYFQGNSAPDKSGLPSDRFSAERTGGSVSTLTIQRTQQEDSAVYLCASSLAYQSGELFFGEGSRLTVL.

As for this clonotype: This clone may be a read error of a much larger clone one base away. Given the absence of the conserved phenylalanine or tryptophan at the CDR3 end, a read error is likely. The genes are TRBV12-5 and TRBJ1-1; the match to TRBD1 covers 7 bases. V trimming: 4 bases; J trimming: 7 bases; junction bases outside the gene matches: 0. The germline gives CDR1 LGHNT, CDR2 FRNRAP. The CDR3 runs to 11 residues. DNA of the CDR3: TGTGCTAGTGGTTACAGGGGTGAAGCTTTCCTT. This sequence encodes CASGYRGEAFL.

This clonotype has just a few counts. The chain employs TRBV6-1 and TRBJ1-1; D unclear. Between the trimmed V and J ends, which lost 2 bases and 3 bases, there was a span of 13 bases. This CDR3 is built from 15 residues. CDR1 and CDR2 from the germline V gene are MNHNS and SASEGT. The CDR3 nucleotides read TGTGCCAGCAGTGAAAGGTACCGGGGAGACACTGAAGCTTTCTTT. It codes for CASSERYRGDTEAFF.

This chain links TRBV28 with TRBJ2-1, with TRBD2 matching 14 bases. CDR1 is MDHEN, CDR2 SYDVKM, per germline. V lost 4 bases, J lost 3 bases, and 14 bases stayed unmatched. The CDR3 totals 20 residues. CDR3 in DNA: TGTGCCAGCAGTTCTCCCGCCGGGACTAGCGGGAGAGACTTCTACAATGAGCAGTTCTTC. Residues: CASSSPAGTSGRDFYNEQFF.

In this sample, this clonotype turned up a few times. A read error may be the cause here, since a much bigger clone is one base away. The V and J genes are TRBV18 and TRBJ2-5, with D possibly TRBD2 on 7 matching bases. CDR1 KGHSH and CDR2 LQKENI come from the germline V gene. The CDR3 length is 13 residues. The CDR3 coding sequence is TGTTCCAGCTCACCAGGGGAGGGTGAGACCCAGTACTTC. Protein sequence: CSSSPGEGETQYF.

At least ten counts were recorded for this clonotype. CDR3 sequence reads: CSASIARGQDPGGKNIQYF. CDR3 nucleotide sequence: TGCAGTGCTAGTATCGCCCGGGGACAGGATCCAGGGGGCAAAAACATTCAGTACTTC. The rearrangement joins TRBV20-1 to TRBJ2-4, with 8 positions matching TRBD1. The V segment lost 3 bases and the J segment 3 bases; nucleotides outside the gene matches: 19. Germline V gives CDR1 DFQATT, CDR2 SNEGSKA (reference sequence). The CDR3 runs to 19 residues.

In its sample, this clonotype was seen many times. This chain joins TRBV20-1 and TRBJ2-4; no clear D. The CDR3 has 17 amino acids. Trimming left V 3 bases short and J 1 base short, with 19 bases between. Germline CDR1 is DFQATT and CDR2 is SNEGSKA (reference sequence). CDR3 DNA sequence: TGCAGTGCTAGGGTGCATTTCGAGAGTACGGCCAAAAACATTCAGTACTTC. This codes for CSARVHFESTAKNIQYF.

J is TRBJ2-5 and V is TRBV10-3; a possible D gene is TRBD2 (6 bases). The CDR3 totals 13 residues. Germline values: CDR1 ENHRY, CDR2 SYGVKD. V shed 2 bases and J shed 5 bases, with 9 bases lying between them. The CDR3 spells CAISEIGRETQYF. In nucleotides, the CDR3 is TGTGCCATCAGTGAGATTGGGAGGGAGACCCAGTACTTC.

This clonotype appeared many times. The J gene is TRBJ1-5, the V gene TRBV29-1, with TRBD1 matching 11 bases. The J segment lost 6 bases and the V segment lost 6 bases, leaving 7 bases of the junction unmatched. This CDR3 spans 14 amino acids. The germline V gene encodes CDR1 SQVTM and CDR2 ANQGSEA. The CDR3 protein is CSVPGQGAGQPQHF. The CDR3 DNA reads TGCAGCGTCCCAGGACAGGGGGCAGGTCAGCCCCAGCATTTT.

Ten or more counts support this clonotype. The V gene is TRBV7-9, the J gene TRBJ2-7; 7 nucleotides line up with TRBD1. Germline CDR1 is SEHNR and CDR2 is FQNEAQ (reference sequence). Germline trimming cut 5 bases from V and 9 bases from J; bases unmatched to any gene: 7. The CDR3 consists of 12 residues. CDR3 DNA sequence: TGTGCCAGCAGCGATACAGGGGCGAGGCAGTACTTC. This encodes CASSDTGARQYF.